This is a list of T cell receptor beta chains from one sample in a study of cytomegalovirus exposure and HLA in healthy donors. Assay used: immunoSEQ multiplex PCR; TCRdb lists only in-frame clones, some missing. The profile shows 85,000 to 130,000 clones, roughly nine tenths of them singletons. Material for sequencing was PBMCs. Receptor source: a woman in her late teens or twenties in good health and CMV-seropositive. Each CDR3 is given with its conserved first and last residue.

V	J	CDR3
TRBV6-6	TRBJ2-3	CASSPVQALIRDTQYF
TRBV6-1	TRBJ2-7	CASTAGTGNPYEQYF
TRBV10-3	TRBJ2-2	CAISESEQGFTGELFF
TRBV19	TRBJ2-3	CASFLEDTQYF
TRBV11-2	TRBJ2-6	CASSLWTGAAGANVLTF
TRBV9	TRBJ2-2	CASSGLAGSTGELFF
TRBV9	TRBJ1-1	CASSANSYTEAFF
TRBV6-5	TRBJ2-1	CASSTQGDEQFF
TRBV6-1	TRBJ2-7	CASSGTGSEEQYF
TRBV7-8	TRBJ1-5	CASSLARAGWNQPQHF
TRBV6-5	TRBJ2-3	CASSYSGVADTQYF
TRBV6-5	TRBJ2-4	CASRDNLAKNIQYF
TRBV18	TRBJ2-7	CASSPPERQGDGEQYF
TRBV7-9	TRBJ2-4	CASSSPGQGNIQYF
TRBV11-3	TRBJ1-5	CASSLNSKNSNQPQHF
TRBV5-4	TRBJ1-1	CASSLRGEAFF
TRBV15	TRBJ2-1	CATSTRTSYNEQFF
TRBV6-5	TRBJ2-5	CASSDLDREETQYF
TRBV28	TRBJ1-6	CASSLDTSGGPNSPLHF
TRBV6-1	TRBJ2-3	CASISTSTDTQYF
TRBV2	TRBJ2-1	CASFKGILYNEQFF
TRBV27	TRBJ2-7	CASSLHPQGAKEQYF
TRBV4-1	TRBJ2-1	CASSQGRDEQFF
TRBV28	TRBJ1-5	CASSFLHQPQHF
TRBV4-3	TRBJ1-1	CASSQDFGGTEAFF
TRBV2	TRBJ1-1	CASSSGQGVRNTEAFF
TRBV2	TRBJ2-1	CASSEVMAGNDEQFF
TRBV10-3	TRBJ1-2	CAIKWPGWQGGKANYGYTF
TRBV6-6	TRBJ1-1	CASRPQTMNTEAFF
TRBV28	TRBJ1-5	CASSFGGEEQPQHF
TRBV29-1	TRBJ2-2	CSVAIAGVTGELFF
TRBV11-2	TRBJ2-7	CASSLVSYEQYF
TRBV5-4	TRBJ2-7	CASSHRDYEQYF
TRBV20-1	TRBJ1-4	CSADWAEKLFF
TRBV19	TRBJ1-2	CASRYGVRGYTF
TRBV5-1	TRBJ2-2	CASSVGGAHTGELFF
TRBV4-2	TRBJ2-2	CASSPERGGPGELFF
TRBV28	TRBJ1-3	CASSRGTGALSGNTIYF
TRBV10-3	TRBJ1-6	CAIKRTGNSPLHF
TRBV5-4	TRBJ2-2	CASSPGPGGTGELFF
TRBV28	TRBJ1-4	CASRGTGEDEKLFF
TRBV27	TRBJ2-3	CASSPGTSLDTQYF
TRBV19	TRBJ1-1	CASSISEGLNTEAFF
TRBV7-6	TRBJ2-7	CASSRTTEPSSYEQYF
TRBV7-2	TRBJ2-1	CASSAMGGGAQFF
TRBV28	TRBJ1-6	CASSTDSYNSPLHF
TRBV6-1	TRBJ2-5	CASTLGLAGLETQYF
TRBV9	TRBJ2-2	CASSASNNPGELFF
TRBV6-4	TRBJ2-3	CASSRTAGSLDTQYF
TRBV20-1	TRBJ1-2	CSAQDNGYTF
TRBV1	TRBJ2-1	CTSSQDRAGGRYNEQFF
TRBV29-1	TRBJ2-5	CSVGDFLTSETQYF
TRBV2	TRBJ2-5	CASSTYLRTEETQYF
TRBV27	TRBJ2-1	CASSPTRGAYNEQFF
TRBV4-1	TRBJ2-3	CASSQDLAGSDTQYF
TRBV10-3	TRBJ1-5	CAISQGGNQPQHF
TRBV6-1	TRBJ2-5	CASSDWEQGWETQYF
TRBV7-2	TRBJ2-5	CASSPNRLGGGETQYF
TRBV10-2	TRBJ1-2	CASTPGTGFYYTF